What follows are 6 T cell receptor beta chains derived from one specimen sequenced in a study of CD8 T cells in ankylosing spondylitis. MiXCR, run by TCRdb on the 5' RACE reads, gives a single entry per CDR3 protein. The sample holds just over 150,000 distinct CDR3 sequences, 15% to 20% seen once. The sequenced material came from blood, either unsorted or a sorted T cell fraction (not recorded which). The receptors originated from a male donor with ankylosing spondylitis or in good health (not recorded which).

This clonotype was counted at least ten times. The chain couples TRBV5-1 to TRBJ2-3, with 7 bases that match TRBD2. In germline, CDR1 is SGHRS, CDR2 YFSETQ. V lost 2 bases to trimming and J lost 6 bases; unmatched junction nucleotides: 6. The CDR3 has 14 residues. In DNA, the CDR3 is TGCGCCAGCAGCTTCGCGGGAGCGGCGGATACGCAGTATTTT. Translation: CASSFAGAADTQYF. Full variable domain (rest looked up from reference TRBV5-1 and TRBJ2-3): KAGVTQTPRYLIKTRGQQVTLSCSPISGHRSVSWYQQTPGQGLQFLFEYFSETQRNKGNFPGRFSGRQFSNSRSEMNVSTLELGDSALYLCASSFAGAADTQYFGPGTRLTVL.

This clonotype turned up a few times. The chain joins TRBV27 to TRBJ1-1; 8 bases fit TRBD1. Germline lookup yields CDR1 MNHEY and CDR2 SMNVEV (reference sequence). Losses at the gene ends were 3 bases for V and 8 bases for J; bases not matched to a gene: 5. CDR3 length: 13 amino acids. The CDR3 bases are TGTGCCAGCAGTTTCGGACAGGGTTGGGAAGCTTTCTTT. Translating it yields CASSFGQGWEAFF.

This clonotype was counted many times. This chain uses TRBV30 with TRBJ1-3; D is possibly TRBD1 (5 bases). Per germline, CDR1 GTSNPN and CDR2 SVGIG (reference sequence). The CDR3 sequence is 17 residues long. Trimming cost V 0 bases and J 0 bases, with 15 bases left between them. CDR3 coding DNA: TGTGCCTGGAGTGTAAGGGGTGGTGTCATCTCTGGAAACACCATATATTTT. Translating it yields CAWSVRGGVISGNTIYF.

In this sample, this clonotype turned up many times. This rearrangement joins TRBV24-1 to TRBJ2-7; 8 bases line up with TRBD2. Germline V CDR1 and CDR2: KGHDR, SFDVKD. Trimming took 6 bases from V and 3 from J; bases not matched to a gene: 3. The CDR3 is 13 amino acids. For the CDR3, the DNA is TGTGCCACCAGTTCTACTAGCGGCTACGAGCAGTACTTC. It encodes CATSSTSGYEQYF.

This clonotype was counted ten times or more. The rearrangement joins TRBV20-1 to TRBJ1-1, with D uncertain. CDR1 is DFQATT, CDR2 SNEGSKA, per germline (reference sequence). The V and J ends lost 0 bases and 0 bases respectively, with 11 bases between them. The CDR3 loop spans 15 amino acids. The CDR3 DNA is TGCAGTGCTAGAGATAGGCGCATTATGAACACTGAAGCTTTCTTT. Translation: CSARDRRIMNTEAFF.

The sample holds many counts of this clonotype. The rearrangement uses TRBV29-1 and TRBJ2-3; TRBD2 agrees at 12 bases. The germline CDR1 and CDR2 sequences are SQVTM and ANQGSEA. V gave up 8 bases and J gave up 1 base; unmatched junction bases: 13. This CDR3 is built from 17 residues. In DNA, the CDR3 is TGCAGCTCCCGACCCCTAGCGGGAGGGCACGGCACAGATACGCAGTATTTT. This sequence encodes CSSRPLAGGHGTDTQYF.